This T cell receptor (beta chain) was recorded in a study of T cell responses to AZD1222 COVID-19 vaccine. Study conclusions and caveats: Donors skewed white British and female; clonal diversity was possibly underestimated. Among AZD1222 vaccinees, only five to seven were seropositive at baseline. Spike-specific TCR breadth and depth rose after two AZD1222 doses.

The germline CDR1 and CDR2 sequences are MNHNS and SASEGT. The CDR3 sequence is 14 residues long. V lost 2 bases, J lost 2 bases, and 7 bases lay in between. TCRdb keeps only in-frame clones here, not all; method: immunoSEQ multiplex PCR. This table has about 79,000 clones, around 84% appearing once. Note on this clone: Its antigen is undetermined. At the DNA level, this CDR3 is encoded by other sequences in the same sample as well.

This material consisted of peripheral blood, taken on day 0 of AZD1222 vaccination. The clonotype originates from an adult in good health. This chain connects TRBV6-1 to TRBJ1-3; unclear D gene. CDR3: CASSEWRPGNTIYF. The CDR3 region has the DNA TGTGCCAGCAGTGAATGGAGACCTGGAAACACCATATATTTT.